These 31 T cell receptor beta chains came from one sample sequenced in a study of cytomegalovirus exposure and HLA in healthy donors. Use of 60 Vbeta and 13 Jbeta primers characterized the PCR. Sequenced by immunoSEQ multiplex PCR; TCRdb stores in-frame clones only, minus some. Its listing shows approximately 75,000 clones. Specimen: PBMCs. The receptors were sampled from a boy aged 10-17 years in good health and CMV-seronegative.

The V call is TRBV5-1, the J call TRBJ2-3, with D perhaps TRBD1 (5 bases). CDR1 is SGHRS and CDR2 is YFSETQ in the germline V gene. V dropped 4 bases and J dropped 4 bases, with 13 bases sitting between them. CDR3 length equals 14 residues. CDR3 nucleotide sequence: TGCGCCAGCAGCGAGATAACAGGCGCAGATACGCAGTATTTT. Its protein product is CASSEITGADTQYF.

This chain joins TRBV29-1 and TRBJ2-1; D gene uncertain. CDR3 length: 15 residues. Between the trimmed V and J ends, which lost 0 bases and 2 bases, there was a span of 11 bases. Per germline, CDR1 SQVTM and CDR2 ANQGSEA. The CDR3 is CSVEDPDRAYNEQFF. DNA for the CDR3: TGCAGCGTTGAAGACCCTGATCGAGCCTACAATGAGCAGTTCTTC.

This chain links TRBV11-2 with TRBJ1-5; possible D gene TRBD1, 5 bases. The V gene's germline CDR1 is SGHAT and CDR2 FQNNGV. The CDR3 is 13 amino acids. Trimming took off 0 bases at V and 7 bases at J, with 7 bases between the two ends. The CDR3 DNA reads TGTGCCAGCAGCTTAGAGGAGGGGCAGCCCCAGCATTTT. Translated: CASSLEEGQPQHF. The complete variable domain, with remaining parts taken from reference TRBV11-2 and TRBJ1-5, reads EAGVAQSPRYKIIEKRQSVAFWCNPISGHATLYWYQQILGQGPKLLIQFQNNGVVDDSQLPKDRFSAERLKGVDSTLKIQPAKLEDSAVYLCASSLEEGQPQHFGDGTRLSIL.

The CDR3 DNA sequence: TGCAGCGCCGATCAGGGGAGGGACACTGAAGCTTTCTTT. Amino acid sequence: CSADQGRDTEAFF. The chain joins TRBV29-1 to TRBJ1-1, with D tentatively TRBD1 (6 bases). The germline gives CDR1 SQVTM, CDR2 ANQGSEA. The CDR3 spans 13 residues. V lost 7 bases and J lost 3, with 15 bases in between.

V is TRBV10-3 and J is TRBJ2-5; D remains ambiguous. The germline gives CDR1 ENHRY, CDR2 SYGVKD. V dropped 3 bases and J dropped 3 bases, with 8 bases sitting between them. This CDR3 region has 13 residues. CDR3 DNA sequence: TGTGCCATCAGTGATTCCCAAAAAGAGACCCAGTACTTC. This encodes CAISDSQKETQYF.

This sequence joins TRBV6-1 and TRBJ2-1; D gene uncertain. The CDR3 loop spans 16 amino acids. Trimming removed 0 bases at V and 0 bases at J, with 9 bases between. Germline-derived CDR1 and CDR2 are MNHNS and SASEGT. The DNA of the CDR3 is TGTGCCAGCAGTGAAGCGGGCCTTGGCTCCTACAATGAGCAGTTCTTC. It is translated as CASSEAGLGSYNEQFF.

This chain joins TRBV15 and TRBJ2-7, with TRBD2 as a possible D gene (6 bases). This CDR3 has 14 amino acids. Per germline, CDR1 LNHNV and CDR2 YYDKDF (reference sequence). With 0 bases removed from V and 4 bases from J, the gap between germline ends came to 10 bases. CDR3 nucleotides: TGTGCCACCAGCAGAGATCGGGGGAGATACGAGCAGTACTTC. Its protein is CATSRDRGRYEQYF.

The rearrangement joins TRBV18 to TRBJ1-2, with TRBD1 matching 10 bases. The trim removed 3 bases at V and 6 bases at J, leaving 13 bases unmatched. The CDR3 loop spans 17 amino acids. The germline gives CDR1 KGHSH, CDR2 LQKENI. The DNA of the CDR3 is TGTGCCAGCTCACCTCTCGACCCCGGGACAGGGGTGGATGGCTACACCTTC. This gives the protein CASSPLDPGTGVDGYTF.

The chain is built from TRBV4-1 and TRBJ2-1; 8 bases are shared with TRBD2. The ends lost 9 bases at V and 4 bases at J; junction bases unmatched: 8. Looked up from germline, CDR1 is MGHRA and CDR2 is YSYEKL. This CDR3 contains 14 residues. The CDR3 DNA is TGCGCCAGTACACCAAGCGGGGGATACAATGAGCAGTTCTTC. The encoded protein is CASTPSGGYNEQFF.

This chain connects TRBV19 to TRBJ2-1; 7 nucleotides agree with TRBD2. J lost 5 bases, V lost 8 bases, and 6 bases had no gene match. Per germline, CDR1 LNHDA and CDR2 SQIVND (reference sequence). This CDR3 has 13 residues. DNA for the CDR3: TGTGCCAGTTCGGCCCTAGCGGACAATGAGCAGTTCTTC. It specifies CASSALADNEQFF.

The V call is TRBV13, the J call TRBJ2-7; TRBD2 agrees at 8 bases. CDR1 and CDR2 from the germline V gene are PRHDT and FYEKMQ (reference sequence). J gave up 3 bases and V 5 bases, and 3 bases lay outside the gene matches. CDR3 length equals 13 residues. The CDR3 reads CASSHGGVYEQYF. CDR3 nucleotides: TGTGCCAGCAGCCACGGGGGGGTCTACGAGCAGTACTTC. Variable domain in full (rest from reference TRBV13 and TRBJ2-7): AAGVIQSPRHLIKEKRETATLKCYPIPRHDTVYWYQQGPGQDPQFLISFYEKMQSDKGSIPDRFSAQQFSDYHSELNMSSLELGDSALYFCASSHGGVYEQYFGPGTRLTVT.

This chain uses TRBV5-5 with TRBJ1-2; D ambiguous. The CDR3 has 14 residues. Germline values: CDR1 SGHKS, CDR2 YYEKEE (reference sequence). Trimming stripped 2 bases from V and 4 bases from J, with 12 bases between. CDR3: CASSFVLASYGYTF. CDR3 sequence (DNA): TGTGCCAGCAGCTTCGTCCTGGCCTCCTATGGCTACACCTTC.

The chain couples TRBV2 to TRBJ2-1; 7 positions agree with TRBD1. The CDR3 totals 14 residues. The germline V gene has CDR1 SNHLY and CDR2 FYNNEI. V was clipped by 6 bases and J by 3 bases; unmatched bases: 5. In DNA form, the CDR3 reads TGTGCCAGCAGAGGTCGGGACAGCTACAATGAGCAGTTCTTC. This encodes CASRGRDSYNEQFF.

The genes are TRBV5-6 and TRBJ1-2; a weak D match, TRBD1 (5 bases). Germline values: CDR1 SGHDT, CDR2 YYEEEE. The CDR3 is 14 amino acids. The V and J ends lost 3 bases and 4 bases respectively, with 13 bases between them. DNA for the CDR3: TGTGCCAGCAGCTCGCAATCGACAGTCTATGGCTACACCTTC. It translates to CASSSQSTVYGYTF. The variable domain in full, with the rest retrieved from reference TRBV5-6 and TRBJ1-2, is DAGVTQSPTHLIKTRGQQVTLRCSPKSGHDTVSWYQQALGQGPQFIFQYYEEEERQRGNFPDRFSGHQFPNYSSELNVNALLLGDSALYLCASSSQSTVYGYTFGSGTRLTVV.

The V gene is TRBV5-6, the J gene TRBJ2-5; possible D gene TRBD1, 5 bases. V lost 0 bases, J lost 3 bases, and 12 bases lay in between. CDR3 length equals 15 residues. CDR1 SGHDT and CDR2 YYEEEE come from the germline V gene. CDR3 DNA sequence: TGTGCCAGCAGCTTGGTGATAATAGGGGAAGAGACCCAGTACTTC. Translated, it gives CASSLVIIGEETQYF. Together with reference TRBV5-6 and TRBJ2-5, the CDR3 gives the full variable domain: DAGVTQSPTHLIKTRGQQVTLRCSPKSGHDTVSWYQQALGQGPQFIFQYYEEEERQRGNFPDRFSGHQFPNYSSELNVNALLLGDSALYLCASSLVIIGEETQYFGPGTRLLVL.

The rearrangement links TRBV6-7 to TRBJ1-5, with D unresolved. TRBV6-7 is identified as an open reading frame with a role that is uncertain. Trimming pared 1 base from V and 0 bases from J, leaving 16 bases between. The CDR3 is 18 amino acids. CDR3 nucleotide sequence: TGTGCCAGCAGTTACTTCCTCCGGGAAGCTTATAGCAATCAGCCCCAGCATTTT. Translation gives CASSYFLREAYSNQPQHF.

This chain connects TRBV12-2 to TRBJ2-5; the table's D gene call, TRBD1, was not cross checked with the DNA. TRBV12-2 is a listed pseudogene. The CDR3 runs to 20 residues. The CDR3 DNA sequence: TGTGCAAGTCGCCTGGGGGGGAATTCCGGGACAGGATGGTACCAAGAGACCCAGTACTTC. Translation gives CASRLGGNSGTGWYQETQYF.

The genes are TRBV7-2 and TRBJ2-5; D possibly corresponds to TRBD1 (7 bases). Deletions cut 5 bases from V and 5 bases from J, with 21 bases between. This CDR3 contains 16 residues. Per germline, CDR1 SGHTA and CDR2 FQGNSA. The CDR3 sequence: CASSRAGGLAGETQYF. CDR3 DNA: TGTGCCAGCAGCCGGGCAGGGGGATTGGCGGGGGAGACCCAGTACTTC. Supplemented by reference TRBV7-2 and TRBJ2-5, the full variable domain reads GAGVSQSPSNKVTEKGKDVELRCDPISGHTALYWYRQSLGQGLEFLIYFQGNSAPDKSGLPSDRFSAERTGGSVSTLTIQRTQQEDSAVYLCASSRAGGLAGETQYFGPGTRLLVL.

The J gene is TRBJ1-2, the V gene TRBV2; no firm D call. V lost 5 bases and J 3 bases, leaving 13 bases between the germline ends. CDR1 is SNHLY and CDR2 is FYNNEI in the germline V gene. This CDR3 comprises 14 residues. Here the CDR3 DNA reads TGTGCCAGCAGTCCCGGAGAGGGTGACTATGGCTACACCTTC. Encoded protein: CASSPGEGDYGYTF.

The chain links TRBV7-9 to TRBJ2-5, with 11 nucleotides matching TRBD1. Unmatched junction bases numbered 10, after V lost 5 bases and J lost 5 bases. The germline V gene encodes CDR1 SEHNR and CDR2 FQNEAQ (reference sequence). This CDR3 comprises 16 residues. CDR3 sequence reads: CASSTARTGGEETQYF. The DNA of the CDR3 is TGTGCCAGCAGCACCGCCCGGACAGGGGGCGAGGAGACCCAGTACTTC.

In nucleotides, the CDR3 is TGTGCCATCAGCGGCGGACTAGCGGGGGCGTCCTACAATGAGCAGTTCTTC. This codes for CAISGGLAGASYNEQFF. The genes are TRBV10-3 and TRBJ2-1; TRBD2 matches 13 bases. The CDR3 sequence is 17 residues long. The J segment lost 1 base and the V segment lost 6 bases, leaving 6 bases of the junction unmatched. Germline V CDR1 and CDR2: ENHRY, SYGVKD.

V is TRBV19 and J is TRBJ2-7; the D gene is possibly TRBD1 (6 bases). V shed 2 bases and J shed 2 bases, with 13 bases lying between them. CDR1 is LNHDA and CDR2 is SQIVND in the germline V gene (reference sequence). The CDR3 is made up of 15 amino acids. The CDR3 region has the DNA TGTGCCAGTAGTATAAACTCCGACAGGACCTACGAGCAGTACTTC. Protein sequence: CASSINSDRTYEQYF.

The J gene is TRBJ1-2, the V gene TRBV9, with TRBD1 matching 7 bases. The junction had 9 bases not matched to a gene; V was cut back by 4 bases and J by 3 bases. CDR1 is SGDLS, CDR2 YYNGEE, per germline. CDR3 length: 15 amino acids. CDR3 residues: CASSSQGVVDYGYTF. The CDR3 coding sequence is TGTGCCAGCAGCTCCCAGGGGGTGGTAGACTATGGCTACACCTTC.

The chain joins TRBV5-1 to TRBJ2-3; maybe TRBD2 (6 bases). V lost 4 bases, J lost 2 bases, and 11 bases lay in between. Germline V gene data show CDR1 as SGHRS and CDR2 as YFSETQ. The CDR3 is made up of 14 amino acids. The CDR3 reads CASSARGDTDTQYF. CDR3 coding DNA: TGCGCCAGCAGCGCGCGGGGCGACACAGATACGCAGTATTTT.

The V gene is TRBV10-1, the J gene TRBJ2-3, with D maybe TRBD1 (5 bases). The CDR3 length is 14 residues. The germline V gene encodes CDR1 WNHNN and CDR2 SYGVQD (reference sequence). V gave up 4 bases and J gave up 1 base, with 9 bases separating them. The CDR3 spells CASSAQTGTDTQYF. In nucleotides, the CDR3 is TGCGCCAGCAGTGCCCAGACAGGCACAGATACGCAGTATTTT.

The chain joins TRBV19 to TRBJ1-5; no firm D call. Trimming took 4 bases from V and 0 from J, leaving 13 bases between them. From germline, CDR1 is LNHDA and CDR2 SQIVND (reference sequence). The CDR3 length is 16 residues. The CDR3 coding sequence is TGTGCCAGTAGTAATAGCGGAGAACTTAGCAATCAGCCCCAGCATTTT. Its protein is CASSNSGELSNQPQHF.

V is TRBV4-2 and J is TRBJ1-1, with 7 bases lining up with TRBD1. The CDR3 contains 16 residues. The germline V gene has CDR1 LGHNA and CDR2 YNFKEQ. The junction had 7 bases not matched to a gene; V was cut back by 1 base and J by 2 bases. The CDR3 DNA reads TGTGCCAGCAGCCAAGTAGGGGGACAGACAAACACTGAAGCTTTCTTT. Residues: CASSQVGGQTNTEAFF.

The V gene is TRBV9, the J gene TRBJ2-3; D perhaps matches TRBD1 (6 bases). The CDR3 covers 13 residues. CDR1 is SGDLS and CDR2 is YYNGEE in the germline V gene. V lost 4 bases, J lost 6 bases, and 12 bases lay in between. The chain's CDR3 is CASSSGTTDTQYF. CDR3 DNA: TGTGCCAGCAGCTCAGGGACAACGGATACGCAGTATTTT.

The chain recombines TRBV5-1 with TRBJ2-7; TRBD2 aligns across 14 bases. Losses at the gene ends were 4 bases for V and 6 bases for J; bases not matched to a gene: 6. The CDR3 spans 15 residues. CDR1 is SGHRS and CDR2 is YFSETQ in the germline V gene. In DNA, the CDR3 is TGCGCCAGCAGCCTCGGGACTAGCGGGAGTGTCGAGCAGTACTTC. It is translated as CASSLGTSGSVEQYF. The entire variable domain, with the rest obtained from reference TRBV5-1 and TRBJ2-7, is as follows: KAGVTQTPRYLIKTRGQQVTLSCSPISGHRSVSWYQQTPGQGLQFLFEYFSETQRNKGNFPGRFSGRQFSNSRSEMNVSTLELGDSALYLCASSLGTSGSVEQYFGPGTRLTVT.

The chain is built from TRBV29-1 and TRBJ2-2; weak D call: TRBD2 (6 bases). V lost 4 bases to trimming and J lost 1 base, with 13 bases between them. This CDR3 has 15 residues. Looked up from germline, CDR1 is SQVTM and CDR2 is ANQGSEA. Here the CDR3 reads CSVALRGLNTGELFF. In DNA form, the CDR3 reads TGCAGCGTTGCTTTGCGGGGATTGAACACCGGGGAGCTGTTTTTT.

The chain recombines TRBV4-3 with TRBJ2-5; a possible D gene is TRBD1 (6 bases). V lost 1 base to trimming and J lost 1 base, with 7 bases between them. The CDR3 has 14 amino acids. Looked up from germline, CDR1 is LGHNA and CDR2 is YSLEER. Here the CDR3 reads CASSQGTAQETQYF. The CDR3 region has the DNA TGCGCCAGCAGCCAAGGGACAGCCCAAGAGACCCAGTACTTC.